This T cell receptor (beta chain) was captured in a study of shared clonotypes between healthy human individuals. Looking at the study overall: Plates per donor: three CD4 naive, three CD4 memory, two CD8 naive, one CD8 memory. Study conclusions and caveats: Shared clonotypes: about 4.6% naive CD4, under 4% naive CD8, about 2.4% memory CD4, about 0.4% memory CD8. Researchers found naive subsets generally carried larger estimated richness than memory subsets.

In the naive CD8 group, cells lacked CD45RO and were positively selected for CCR7, so terminally differentiated effector memory CD45RA+ cells were left out. Donors, without exception, were Caucasian adults residing in Nashville, Tennessee. Here immunoSEQ multiplex PCR was the method, and the copy in TCRdb shows in-frame clones only, minus some. Among millions of clones, around 96% were seen once, and the ten largest hold roughly 1.1%. The CDR3 has 16 amino acids. J was trimmed by 7 bases and V by 5 bases; bases with no gene match: 8. The germline V gene has CDR1 SEHNR and CDR2 FQNEAQ (reference sequence). This clone was recorded only once. No antigen is known for it.

This chain joins TRBV7-9 and TRBJ2-7, with 16 bases matching TRBD2. Sequenced material: naive CD8+ T cells sorted from blood. The clonotype originates from a man between 18 and 35 years old in good health. Here the CDR3 reads CASSTGTSGRGTEQYF. The CDR3 DNA follows: TGTGCCAGCAGCACCGGGACTAGCGGGAGGGGGACGGAGCAGTACTTC.